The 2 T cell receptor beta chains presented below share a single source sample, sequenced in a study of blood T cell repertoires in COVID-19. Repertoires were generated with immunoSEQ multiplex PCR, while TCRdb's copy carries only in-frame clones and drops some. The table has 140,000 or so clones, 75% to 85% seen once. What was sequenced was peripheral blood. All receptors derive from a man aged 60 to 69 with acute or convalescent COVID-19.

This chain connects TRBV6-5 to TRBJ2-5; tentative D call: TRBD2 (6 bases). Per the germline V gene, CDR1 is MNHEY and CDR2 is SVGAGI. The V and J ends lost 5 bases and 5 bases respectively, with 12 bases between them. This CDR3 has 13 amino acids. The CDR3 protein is CASSIRGFETQYF. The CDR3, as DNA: TGTGCCAGCAGTATCCGGGGGTTTGAGACCCAGTACTTC.

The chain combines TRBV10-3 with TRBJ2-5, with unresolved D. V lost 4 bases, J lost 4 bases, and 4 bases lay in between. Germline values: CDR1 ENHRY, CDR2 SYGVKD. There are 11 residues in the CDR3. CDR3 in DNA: TGTGCCATCAGTGGCGGAGAGACCCAGTACTTC. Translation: CAISGGETQYF.